Sequencing of this T cell receptor beta chain was carried out in a study of OX40 agonist ivuxolimab in advanced cancers. Study-wide context: As their treatment, patients were administered ivuxolimab, an agonistic anti-OX40 (CD134) antibody. Overall study results and limits: Normalized T-cell clonal expansion was also low in some nonresponders.

This clone occurred once. Its specificity is not known. CDR1 is GTSNPN, CDR2 SVGIG, per germline (reference sequence). This CDR3 region has 13 residues. Trimming shortened V by 3 bases and J by 1 base, and 9 bases separated the two germline ends. Here immunoSEQ multiplex PCR was the method, and the copy in TCRdb shows in-frame clones only, minus some. The sample includes 110,000 or so clones, 85% to 95% of them seen just once. Material: CD4+ or CD8+ T cells sorted from blood, obtained in a trial of the OX40 agonist ivuxolimab. The V gene is TRBV30, the J gene TRBJ2-5, with D possibly matching TRBD2 (5 bases). This clonotype was obtained from an adult with an advanced solid tumor such as melanoma, head and neck, liver or kidney cancer. CDR3 protein: CAWRKGLQETQYF. The DNA of the CDR3 is TGTGCCTGGAGAAAAGGACTCCAAGAGACCCAGTACTTC.